Sequencing of this T cell receptor beta chain was carried out in a study of shared clonotypes between healthy human individuals. Study background: The cohort had two women and a few men, ages 18 to 49. CD8 memory received one plate per donor, CD8 naive two, CD4 memory three and CD4 naive three.

Every immunoSEQ plate was one replicate of a subset's evenly spread DNA. The data were produced by immunoSEQ multiplex PCR, yet TCRdb's version contains in-frame clones alone and is incomplete. The table includes about 2.3 million clones, approximately 90% detected once. Germline V CDR1 and CDR2: SGHRS, YFSETQ. Germline trimming cut 0 bases from V and 8 bases from J; bases unmatched to any gene: 5. The CDR3 length is 14 residues. This clonotype was obtained from a man aged 18 to 30 in good health. Some clones in this sample may be carry-over from other donors' samples. Sequences were obtained from naive CD4+ T cells from PBMCs. Subset reported: CD45RA+ positively selected. The chain links TRBV5-1 to TRBJ1-3; TRBD1 matches 7 bases. CDR3 residues: CASSLESGGYTIYF. CDR3 DNA sequence: TGCGCCAGCAGCTTGGAATCAGGGGGATACACCATATATTTT.